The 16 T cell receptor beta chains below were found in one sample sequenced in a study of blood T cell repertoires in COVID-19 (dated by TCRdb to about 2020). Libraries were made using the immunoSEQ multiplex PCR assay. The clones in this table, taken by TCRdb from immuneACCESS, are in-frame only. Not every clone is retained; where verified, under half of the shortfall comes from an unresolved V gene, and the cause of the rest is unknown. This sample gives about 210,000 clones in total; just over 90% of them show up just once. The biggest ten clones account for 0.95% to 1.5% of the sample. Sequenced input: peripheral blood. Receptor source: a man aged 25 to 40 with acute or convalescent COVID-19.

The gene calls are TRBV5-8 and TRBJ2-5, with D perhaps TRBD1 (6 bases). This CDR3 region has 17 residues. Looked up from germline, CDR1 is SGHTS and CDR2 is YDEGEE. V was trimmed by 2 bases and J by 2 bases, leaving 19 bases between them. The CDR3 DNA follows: TGTGCCAGCAGCTTATCCCGGACAGCGCTTTATCAAGAGACCCAGTACTTC. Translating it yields CASSLSRTALYQETQYF.

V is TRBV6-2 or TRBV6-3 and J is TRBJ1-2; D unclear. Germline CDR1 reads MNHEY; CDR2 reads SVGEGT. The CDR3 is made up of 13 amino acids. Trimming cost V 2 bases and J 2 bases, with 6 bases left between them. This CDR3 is CASSYNGNYGYTF. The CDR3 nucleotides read TGTGCCAGCAGTTACAACGGGAACTATGGCTACACCTTC.

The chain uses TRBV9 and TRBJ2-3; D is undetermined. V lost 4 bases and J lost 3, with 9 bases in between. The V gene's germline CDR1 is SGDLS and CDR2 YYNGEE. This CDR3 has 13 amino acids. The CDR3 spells CASSSTLTDTQYF. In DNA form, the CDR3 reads TGTGCCAGCAGCTCTACTTTGACAGATACGCAGTATTTT.

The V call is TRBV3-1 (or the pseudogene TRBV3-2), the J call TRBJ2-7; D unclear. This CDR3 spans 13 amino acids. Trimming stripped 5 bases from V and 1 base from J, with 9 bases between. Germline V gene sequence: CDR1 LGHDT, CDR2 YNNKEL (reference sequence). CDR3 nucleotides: TGTGCCAGCAGCATCCGGGTATCCTACGAGCAGTACTTC. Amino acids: CASSIRVSYEQYF.

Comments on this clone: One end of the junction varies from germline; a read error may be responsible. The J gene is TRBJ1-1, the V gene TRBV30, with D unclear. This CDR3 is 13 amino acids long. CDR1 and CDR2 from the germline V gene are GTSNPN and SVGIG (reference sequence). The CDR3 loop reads CAWSQRQLTKAFF. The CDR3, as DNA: TGTGCCTGGAGCCAACGGCAGCTCACTAAAGCTTTCTTT.

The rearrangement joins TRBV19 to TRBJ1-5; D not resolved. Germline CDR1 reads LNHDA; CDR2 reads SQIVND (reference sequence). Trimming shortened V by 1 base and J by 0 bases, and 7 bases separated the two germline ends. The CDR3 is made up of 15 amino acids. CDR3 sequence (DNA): TGTGCCAGTAGTATAGCACTGAATAGCAATCAGCCCCAGCATTTT. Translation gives CASSIALNSNQPQHF.

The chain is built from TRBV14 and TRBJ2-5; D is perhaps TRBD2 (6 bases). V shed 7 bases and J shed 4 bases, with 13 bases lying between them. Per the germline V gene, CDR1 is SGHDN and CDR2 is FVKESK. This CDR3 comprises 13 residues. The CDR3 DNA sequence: TGTGCCAGCAACCGACGGGGAGGAGAGACCCAGTACTTC. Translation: CASNRRGGETQYF.

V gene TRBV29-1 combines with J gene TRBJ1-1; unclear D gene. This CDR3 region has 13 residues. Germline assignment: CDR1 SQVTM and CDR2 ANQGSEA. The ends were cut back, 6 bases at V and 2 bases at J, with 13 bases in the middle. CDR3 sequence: CSVFRTGNTEAFF. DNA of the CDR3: TGCAGCGTGTTCAGGACGGGAAACACTGAAGCTTTCTTT.

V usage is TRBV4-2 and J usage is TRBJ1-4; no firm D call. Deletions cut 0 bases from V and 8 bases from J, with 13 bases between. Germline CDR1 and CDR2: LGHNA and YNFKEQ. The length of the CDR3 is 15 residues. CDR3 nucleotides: TGTGCCAGCAGCCAAGACGGGTCTGCGGGAGAAAAACTGTTTTTT. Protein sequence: CASSQDGSAGEKLFF.

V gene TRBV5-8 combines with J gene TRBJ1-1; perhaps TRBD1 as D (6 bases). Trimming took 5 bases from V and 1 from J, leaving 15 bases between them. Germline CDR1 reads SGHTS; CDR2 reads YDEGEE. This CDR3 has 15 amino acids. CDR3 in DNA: TGTGCCAGCAGTACCACGGGACACCCGAACACTGAAGCTTTCTTT. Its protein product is CASSTTGHPNTEAFF.

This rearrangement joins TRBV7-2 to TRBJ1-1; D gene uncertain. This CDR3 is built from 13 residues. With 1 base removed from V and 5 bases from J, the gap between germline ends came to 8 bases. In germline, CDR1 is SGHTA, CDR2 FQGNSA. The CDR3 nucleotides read TGTGCCAGCAGCTTAGTGGAGGATACTGAAGCTTTCTTT. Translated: CASSLVEDTEAFF.

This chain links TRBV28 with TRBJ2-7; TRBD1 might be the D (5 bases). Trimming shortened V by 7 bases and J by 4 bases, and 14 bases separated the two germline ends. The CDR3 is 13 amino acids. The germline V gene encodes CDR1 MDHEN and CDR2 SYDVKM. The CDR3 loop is CASMGQGRYEQYF. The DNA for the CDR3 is TGTGCCAGCATGGGGCAGGGTCGGTACGAGCAGTACTTC.

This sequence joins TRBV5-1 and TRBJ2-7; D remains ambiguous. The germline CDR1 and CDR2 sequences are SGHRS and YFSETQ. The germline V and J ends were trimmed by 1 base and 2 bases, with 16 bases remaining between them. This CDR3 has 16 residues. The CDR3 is CASSLNPPQTTYEQYF. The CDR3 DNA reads TGCGCCAGCAGCTTGAATCCCCCCCAAACTACCTACGAGCAGTACTTC.

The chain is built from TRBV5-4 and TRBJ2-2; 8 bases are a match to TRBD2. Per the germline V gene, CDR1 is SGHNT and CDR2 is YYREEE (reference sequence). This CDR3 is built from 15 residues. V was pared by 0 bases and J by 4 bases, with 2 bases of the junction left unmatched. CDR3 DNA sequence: TGTGCCAGCAGCTTGGGAACTAGCGGCACCGGGGAGCTGTTTTTT. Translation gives CASSLGTSGTGELFF.

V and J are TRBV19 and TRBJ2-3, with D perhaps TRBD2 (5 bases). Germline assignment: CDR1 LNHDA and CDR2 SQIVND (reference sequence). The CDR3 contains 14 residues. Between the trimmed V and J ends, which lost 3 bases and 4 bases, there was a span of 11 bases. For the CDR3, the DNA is TGTGCCAGTAGTATCGGTCCCGGGGCAGATACGCAGTATTTT. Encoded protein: CASSIGPGADTQYF.

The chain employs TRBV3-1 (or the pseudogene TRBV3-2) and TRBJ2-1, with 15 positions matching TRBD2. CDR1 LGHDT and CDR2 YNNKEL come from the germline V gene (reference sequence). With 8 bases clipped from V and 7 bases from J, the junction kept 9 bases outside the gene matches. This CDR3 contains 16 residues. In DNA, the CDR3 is TGTGCCAGCGCGTCGGGACTAGCGGGAGGATTGAATGAGCAGTTCTTC. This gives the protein CASASGLAGGLNEQFF.